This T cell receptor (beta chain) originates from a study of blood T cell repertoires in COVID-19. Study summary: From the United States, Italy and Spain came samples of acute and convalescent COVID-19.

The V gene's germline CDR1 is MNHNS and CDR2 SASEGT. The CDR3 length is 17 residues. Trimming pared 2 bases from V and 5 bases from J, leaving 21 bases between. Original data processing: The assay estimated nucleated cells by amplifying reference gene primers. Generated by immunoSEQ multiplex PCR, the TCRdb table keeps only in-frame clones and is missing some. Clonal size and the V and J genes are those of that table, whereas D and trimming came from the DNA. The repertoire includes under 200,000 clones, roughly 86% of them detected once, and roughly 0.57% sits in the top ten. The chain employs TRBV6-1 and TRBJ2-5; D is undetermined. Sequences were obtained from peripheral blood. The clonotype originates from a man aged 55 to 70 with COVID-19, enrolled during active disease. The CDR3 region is CASSEIPGFSSPETQYF. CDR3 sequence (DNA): TGTGCCAGCAGTGAAATCCCAGGATTCAGCTCCCCTGAGACCCAGTACTTC.